Included here is one TCR beta chain sequence, with context. The target of this receptor is not known. There are no base qualities to consult, and no much larger clone falls within one base. The CDR3 goes from the cysteine to the phenylalanine over 17 residues. Only the CDR3 portion is preserved as DNA: 51 bases, with reading frame beginning at the first base. Sequences MGHRA (CDR1) and YSYEKL (CDR2) are obtained from the germline V gene. Trimming accounts for 3 bases at V and 5 bases at J, while the number of junction bases matched to no gene is 15. The record originates from a study of tumor-infiltrating lymphocytes in localized non-small cell lung cancer (dated by TCRdb to the early 2020s). For context, the study as a whole: The cohort included patients whose samples were collected after neoadjuvant chemotherapy, as well as both smokers and never-smokers and several histologies. The paired tumor versus uninvolved lung comparison of immunoSEQ T-cell fraction included fewer than 65 patients. The same patients underwent several integrated assays, with TCR sequencing performed together with flow cytometry, multiplex immunofluorescence, RNA-seq, exome sequencing and proteomics. Each patient contributed resected tumor tissue and uninvolved lung tissue from the same patient, described as non-adjacent to the tumor. In total, the ICON cohort consisted of fewer than 180 surgical patients with localized non-small cell lung cancer who had their tumors resected. Findings and caveats that apply to the study as a whole: Tumor T-cell fraction from TCR sequencing was not associated with recurrence-free survival (p = 0.61). In line with immunofluorescence CD3 counts, TCRbeta sequencing supported higher T cell infiltration in tumors compared with uninvolved lung tissue. Because different pieces of the same tissue were used for different assays, technical variation could not be separated from intratumor heterogeneity. Assay coverage differed among patients according to how much tissue was available, so only a subset of the cohort had TCR sequencing. No difference in TCR-derived T-cell fraction was observed between the flow cytometry-defined immunotypes IM1 (good prognosis) and IM2 (poor prognosis).

The immunoSEQ assay used for TCR sequencing gave the T-cell fraction in both tumor and uninvolved lung tissue. The source study handled its data this way. For survival analysis, patients were split into high (upper tertile) and low (lower two tertiles) T-cell fraction groups and compared by log-rank test. A signed-rank test was used to test differences in T-cell fraction between paired tumor and uninvolved lung samples. Imported from immuneACCESS, the table was reduced by TCRdb to in-frame sequences with V and J called. These copies leave out some clones; in studies compared against another copy, an unresolved V gene accounts for under half, and the cause of the remainder is not known. V and J calls and clone size are copied from that table; D and trimming were computed from the DNA. This sample holds some 15,000 clones; approximately 80% were observed only once. Roughly 21% of the sample belongs to the ten largest clones.

Patient enrollment in ICON started in the first half of 2016, and the final patient was enrolled in 2018. In a subcohort of 70 to 95 patients, fresh tumor and matched uninvolved tissue were collected for in-depth immune analyses, with TCR sequencing among those analyses. DNA for TCR sequencing was isolated from bulk tissue, and no cell sorting was done. Sample: lung tumor tissue. The rearranged segments are TRBV4-1 and TRBJ2-7, and 8 junctional nucleotides match TRBD1. The TCR was taken from a human donor with non-small cell lung cancer. At the DNA level, the sequence is TGCGCCAGCAGCCATACTTCAGGGGGCGCAGACCCCGACGAGCAGTACTTC. Its protein product is CASSHTSGGADPDEQYF.